Presented here are 25 T cell receptor beta chains from one specimen sequenced in a study of early T cells in non-severe SARS-CoV-2 infection. TCRdb re-analysed the 5' RACE reads in MiXCR, keeping a single row per CDR3 protein. The profile covers 45,000 to 75,000 distinct CDR3 sequences, with roughly 5.5% appearing a single time and 6% to 7% taken by the ten largest. Sequenced: whole blood. The receptors were sampled from an adult who was a healthcare worker with PCR-confirmed SARS-CoV-2 infection or an uninfected control (not recorded which).

This clonotype was seen only a few times. For the CDR3, the DNA is TGCAGTGCTAGAGATCAGGGTAGCGGATACAATGAGCAGTTCTTC. As protein: CSARDQGSGYNEQFF. V is TRBV20-1 and J is TRBJ2-1; possibly TRBD2 for D (6 bases). The CDR3 contains 15 residues. Germline V gene data show CDR1 as DFQATT and CDR2 as SNEGSKA (reference sequence). Trimming cost V 0 bases and J 4 bases, with 13 bases left between them.

Only a few counts were recorded for this clonotype. V gene TRBV4-2 combines with J gene TRBJ2-4; D perhaps matches TRBD2 (5 bases). CDR3 size: 19 residues. Trimming left V 0 bases short and J 0 bases short, with 18 bases between. Germline CDR1 reads LGHNA; CDR2 reads YNFKEQ. In DNA, the CDR3 is TGTGCCAGCAGCCAAGAATTAGGGCAGCGGATTATAGCCAAAAACATTCAGTACTTC. Protein sequence: CASSQELGQRIIAKNIQYF.

This clonotype was picked up a small number of times. The junction and the germline gene differ at one end; a read error may be behind it. The CDR3 sequence is CASSLGQDYEQYF. The CDR3 nucleotides read TGTGCTAGCAGCTTAGGACAAGACTACGAGCAGTACTTC. V and J are TRBV7-7 and TRBJ2-7, with D tentatively TRBD1 (5 bases). From germline, CDR1 is SSHAT and CDR2 FNYEAQ (reference sequence). This CDR3 contains 13 residues.

This clonotype was counted many times. The rearrangement links TRBV11-2 to TRBJ1-1; TRBD1 might be the D (6 bases). Germline V lookup: CDR1 SGHAT, CDR2 FQNNGV. This CDR3 has 15 residues. V was pared by 5 bases and J by 1 base, with 14 bases between. The CDR3: CASSPPTGANTEAFF. The CDR3 DNA is TGTGCCAGCAGCCCTCCGACAGGAGCGAACACTGAAGCTTTCTTT.

This clonotype was recorded many times. This rearrangement joins TRBV7-2 to TRBJ1-5; a weak D match, TRBD1 (6 bases). Trimming removed 1 base from V and 3 bases from J, with 10 bases in between. CDR3 length equals 15 residues. Germline loops: CDR1 SGHTA, CDR2 FQGNSA. The CDR3 DNA sequence: TGTGCCAGCAGCTTAGATACAGGGTACAATCAGCCCCAGCATTTT. The encoded protein is CASSLDTGYNQPQHF.

This clonotype was detected a few times. The genes are TRBV6-5 and TRBJ1-1, with 9 bases matching TRBD1. The CDR3 loop spans 15 amino acids. The V and J ends lost 6 bases and 1 base, in that order; junction bases with no gene match: 6. Germline V CDR1 and CDR2: MNHEY, SVGAGI. CDR3 residues: CASRTGGIENTEAFF. The CDR3 DNA reads as TGTGCCAGCAGGACAGGGGGTATTGAGAACACTGAAGCTTTCTTT.

This clonotype was counted many times. J is TRBJ2-3 and V is TRBV19, with TRBD2 matching over 13 bases. This CDR3 has 15 residues. V shed 6 bases and J 5 bases; nucleotides not matched to a gene: 5. Germline CDR1 and CDR2: LNHDA and SQIVND (reference sequence). The CDR3: CASRGLAGKGDTQYF. The CDR3 nucleotides read TGTGCCAGTAGGGGACTAGCGGGAAAGGGAGATACGCAGTATTTT.

The table lists this clonotype with a few counts. The chain combines TRBV9 with TRBJ2-1, with a tentative D call TRBD1 (6 bases). The V end was cut by 1 base, the J end by 7 bases, with 15 bases between. This CDR3 has 15 residues. Germline V gives CDR1 SGDLS, CDR2 YYNGEE. The CDR3 DNA follows: TGTGCCAGCAGCGTACCAGGGGTCCCCAGAAATGAGCAGTTCTTC. This sequence encodes CASSVPGVPRNEQFF.

The chain carries TRBV3-1 and TRBJ1-3; no reliable D call. V was cut by 0 bases and J by 8 bases, with 11 bases left in between. The germline CDR1 and CDR2 sequences are LGHDT and YNNKEL (reference sequence). The CDR3 is 14 residues long. As DNA, the CDR3 is TGTGCCAGCAGCCAAGATCAACTTTCGGACACCATATATTTT. Translation gives CASSQDQLSDTIYF. The variable domain in full, completed from reference TRBV3-1 and TRBJ1-3, reads DTAVSQTPKYLVTQMGNDKSIKCEQNLGHDTMYWYKQDSKKFLKIMFSYNNKELIINETVPNRFSPKSPDKAHLNLHINSLELGDSAVYFCASSQDQLSDTIYFGEGSWLTVV.

This clonotype occurred many times. The CDR3, as DNA: TGTGCCAGCAGCTTCCCAGGACAGACCTATGGCTACACCTTC. The encoded protein is CASSFPGQTYGYTF. This chain connects TRBV7-9 to TRBJ1-2, with D tentatively TRBD1 (6 bases). V was pared by 3 bases and J by 4 bases, with 12 bases between. The CDR3 spans 14 residues. CDR1 SEHNR and CDR2 FQNEAQ come from the germline V gene (reference sequence).

This clonotype was counted many times. CDR3 residues: CASSSSGTAKYEQYF. For the CDR3, the DNA is TGCGCCAGCAGCTCCTCCGGGACCGCGAAGTACGAGCAGTACTTC. This chain connects TRBV5-1 to TRBJ2-7, with D perhaps given as TRBD1 or TRBD2 (5 bases each). Trimming pared 3 bases from V and 4 bases from J, leaving 17 bases between. The germline CDR1 and CDR2 sequences are SGHRS and YFSETQ. The CDR3 extends over 15 amino acids.

Ten or more counts support this clonotype. The rearrangement joins TRBV7-9 to TRBJ2-5; 9 bases match TRBD1. The CDR3 loop spans 15 amino acids. Trimming took 5 bases from V and 2 from J; bases not matched to a gene: 6. Per the germline V gene, CDR1 is SEHNR and CDR2 is FQNEAQ (reference sequence). CDR3 DNA sequence: TGTGCCAGCAGCCCCCAGGGACAGGGACAAGAGACCCAGTACTTC. This codes for CASSPQGQGQETQYF.

The rearrangement joins TRBV7-2 to TRBJ1-2, with TRBD1 as a possible D gene (6 bases). This CDR3 is built from 14 residues. CDR1 is SGHTA and CDR2 is FQGNSA in the germline V gene. V gave up 3 bases and J gave up 4 bases, with 12 bases separating them. In DNA form, the CDR3 reads TGTGCCAGCAGCTTCAAGGGGGGATCCTATGGCTACACCTTC. It encodes CASSFKGGSYGYTF. Drawing the rest from reference TRBV7-2 and TRBJ1-2, the complete variable domain is GAGVSQSPSNKVTEKGKDVELRCDPISGHTALYWYRQSLGQGLEFLIYFQGNSAPDKSGLPSDRFSAERTGGSVSTLTIQRTQQEDSAVYLCASSFKGGSYGYTFGSGTRLTVV.

Only a few counts were recorded for this clonotype. The chain is built from TRBV3-1 and TRBJ2-1; TRBD2 aligns across 10 bases. CDR3 size: 18 residues. J lost 5 bases, V lost 6 bases, and 16 bases had no gene match. Germline V gene lookup returns CDR1 LGHDT and CDR2 YNNKEL (reference sequence). In DNA form, the CDR3 reads TGTGCCAGCAGGAAGGGACTAGCGAGTTGGGGTGTTGACAATGAGCAGTTCTTC. It codes for CASRKGLASWGVDNEQFF.

In this sample, this clonotype turned up a few times. The chain links TRBV12-3 or TRBV12-4 to TRBJ1-2, with 7 positions matching TRBD1. This CDR3 is built from 13 residues. Germline trimming cut 5 bases from V and 4 bases from J; bases unmatched to any gene: 4. The DNA of the CDR3 is TGTGCCAGCAGTGAGGGACAGAGCTATGGCTACACCTTC. Protein sequence: CASSEGQSYGYTF.

The table lists this clonotype with many counts. The gene calls are TRBV18 and TRBJ2-5, with 7 bases that match TRBD1. The CDR3 consists of 13 residues. The trim removed 6 bases at V and 7 bases at J, leaving 8 bases unmatched. Germline-derived CDR1 and CDR2 are KGHSH and LQKENI. As DNA, the CDR3 is TGTGCCAGCTCCCACGGGACAGAGGGGACCCAGTACTTC. Translation: CASSHGTEGTQYF.

This clonotype was seen ten or more times. This sequence joins TRBV19 and TRBJ2-2; no firm D call. This CDR3 is built from 12 residues. Germline V gene lookup returns CDR1 LNHDA and CDR2 SQIVND (reference sequence). Trimming took 7 bases from V and 4 from J, leaving 7 bases between them. The CDR3: CASKERTGELFF. In DNA, the CDR3 is TGTGCCAGTAAAGAACGCACCGGGGAGCTGTTTTTT. The whole variable domain, filled in from reference TRBV19 and TRBJ2-2, reads DGGITQSPKYLFRKEGQNVTLSCEQNLNHDAMYWYRQDPGQGLRLIYYSQIVNDFQKGDIAEGYSVSREKKESFPLTVTSAQKNPTAFYLCASKERTGELFFGEGSRLTVL.

This clonotype was seen at least ten times. The CDR3 DNA is TGCAGTGCCCTTCGCAGGGATGGACAGACCCAGTACTTC. Translation gives CSALRRDGQTQYF. V usage is TRBV20-1 and J usage is TRBJ2-5; D possibly corresponds to TRBD1 (5 bases). The CDR3 extends over 13 amino acids. V lost 6 bases to trimming and J lost 6 bases, with 17 bases between them. CDR1 and CDR2 from the germline V gene are DFQATT and SNEGSKA (reference sequence).

This clonotype has a count of ten or more. The gene calls are TRBV6-5 and TRBJ2-1; the match to TRBD2 covers 8 bases. Trimming cost V 5 bases and J 0 bases; bases outside gene matches: 3. Germline V gene sequence: CDR1 MNHEY, CDR2 SVGAGI. CDR3 length: 15 amino acids. In nucleotides, the CDR3 is TGTGCCAGCAGTCCCAGCGGGAGCTCCTACAATGAGCAGTTCTTC. This gives the protein CASSPSGSSYNEQFF.

This clonotype was recorded many times. V and J are TRBV12-3 or TRBV12-4 and TRBJ1-1, with D uncertain. CDR3 size: 11 residues. Trimming cost V 3 bases and J 6 bases, with 5 bases left between them. This CDR3 is CASSFTSEAFF. The CDR3 DNA reads TGTGCCAGCAGTTTTACCTCTGAAGCTTTCTTT.

This clonotype was seen ten or more times. This sequence joins TRBV19 and TRBJ2-7; D remains ambiguous. Looked up from germline, CDR1 is LNHDA and CDR2 is SQIVND (reference sequence). V lost 2 bases, J lost 0 bases, and 8 bases lay in between. This CDR3 region has 14 residues. CDR3 sequence (DNA): TGTGCCAGTAGTATATTCAGGAGCTCCTACGAGCAGTACTTC. This gives the protein CASSIFRSSYEQYF.

This clonotype was seen only a few times. The chain uses TRBV19 and TRBJ2-3; the match to TRBD2 covers 8 bases. J gave up 7 bases and V 3 bases, and 9 bases lay outside the gene matches. This CDR3 region has 15 residues. Germline CDR1 and CDR2: LNHDA and SQIVND (reference sequence). CDR3 in amino acids: CASSMAATSEHTQYF. The CDR3 DNA sequence: TGTGCCAGTAGTATGGCTGCGACTAGCGAGCATACGCAGTATTTT.

This clonotype was counted ten times or more. The rearrangement uses TRBV5-4 and TRBJ2-3; D unresolved. The V gene lost 4 bases and the J gene lost 1 base, with 13 bases spanning the gap. The CDR3 length is 15 residues. Germline assignment: CDR1 SGHNT and CDR2 YYREEE (reference sequence). DNA for the CDR3: TGTGCCAGCAGCGTCCCCGCCGCCGGCACAGATACGCAGTATTTT. It is translated as CASSVPAAGTDTQYF.

This chain connects TRBV18 to TRBJ1-5; perhaps TRBD1 as D (5 bases). CDR1 KGHSH and CDR2 LQKENI come from the germline V gene. The V end lost 11 bases, the J end lost 11 bases, and 28 bases lay between the germline ends. CDR3 length: 15 amino acids. The CDR3 reads CAGASSPGQGSTQHF. The CDR3 DNA is TGTGCCGGCGCCAGCTCACCCGGGCAGGGTAGTACCCAGCATTTT.

This clonotype was recorded at least ten times. The chain uses TRBV20-1 and TRBJ2-7; weak D call: TRBD2 (6 bases). Trimming stripped 0 bases from V and 7 bases from J, with 10 bases between. This CDR3 is built from 12 residues. The germline CDR1 and CDR2 sequences are DFQATT and SNEGSKA (reference sequence). This CDR3 reads CSARDSGREQYF. DNA for the CDR3: TGCAGTGCTAGAGATAGCGGCCGTGAGCAGTACTTC.